This TCR beta chain was profiled in a study of T cell repertoires in cytomegalovirus infection. Study overall: It can be stated that public TCR beta signatures indicated CMV infection as well as a matching HLA type. Broader study findings: Cumulative frequency of public TCR beta families picked out carriers of CMV plus the relevant HLA. Ex vivo, HLA-C-restricted CMV-specific TCR beta clonotypes prevailed over the rest of the response.

The CDR3 length is 13 residues. Germline V gives CDR1 SGHAT, CDR2 FQNNGV. Trimming shortened V by 3 bases and J by 7 bases, and 12 bases separated the two germline ends. TCRdb re-called the reads with MiXCR, one entry per CDR3 protein. The top ten hold roughly 9% of the sample, which has around 350,000 distinct CDR3 sequences, roughly 20% seen once. Comment on this clonotype: Its antigen is not known.

This chain connects TRBV11-2 to TRBJ2-5; perhaps D is TRBD1 or TRBD2 (6 bases each). This TCR was recovered from a human donor in good health (CMV status not recorded). Some clones in this sample may be carry-over from other donors' samples. The source material was PBMCs. CDR3 nucleotides: TGTGCCAGCAGCTTCCGGGGGCCCGGGACCCAGTACTTC. Protein product: CASSFRGPGTQYF.